This TCR beta chain was found in a study of blood T cell repertoires in COVID-19. Study context: The cDNA or gDNA used as material had been derived from T cells, B-cell-depleted T cells, or PBMCs.

This CDR3 has 15 amino acids. V dropped 4 bases and J dropped 5 bases, with 18 bases sitting between them. Germline assignment: CDR1 GTSNPN and CDR2 SVGIG (reference sequence). Measured with immunoSEQ multiplex PCR; TCRdb has only the in-frame clones, and not every one. Of tens of thousands of clones listed, 85% to 90% were seen once; the top ten hold roughly a quarter. The sequence was obtained from a human donor in a cohort sampled during active COVID-19. Sample: peripheral blood. The genes are TRBV30 and TRBJ1-5; the D is unclear. The CDR3 DNA sequence: TGTGCCTGGACTTCACGAGGAGGGAGGGATCAGCCCCAGCATTTT. It specifies CAWTSRGGRDQPQHF.